Presented here are 23 T cell receptor beta chains from one specimen sequenced in a study of blood T cell repertoires in COVID-19. Data came from immunoSEQ multiplex PCR; TCRdb stores just in-frame clones and leaves some out. The repertoire holds over 200,000 clones, with about 87% as singletons. Sequenced: PBMCs or T cells enriched from blood (not recorded which). The source is a woman aged 40 to 50 with acute COVID-19.

V is TRBV7-9 and J is TRBJ2-3; 8 bases match TRBD2. J lost 0 bases, V lost 6 bases, and 14 bases had no gene match. CDR1 SEHNR and CDR2 FQNEAQ come from the germline V gene (reference sequence). The CDR3 length is 18 residues. The CDR3 spells CASSPGHSGITSTDTQYF. Written as DNA, the CDR3 is TGTGCCAGCAGTCCAGGACATAGCGGGATAACTAGCACAGATACGCAGTATTTT.

The rearrangement links TRBV30 to TRBJ2-2, with D unresolved. Trimming removed 1 base from V and 3 bases from J, with 9 bases in between. The CDR3 is 14 amino acids. Per germline, CDR1 GTSNPN and CDR2 SVGIG (reference sequence). CDR3 region: CAWSESPDTGELFF. In DNA, the CDR3 is TGTGCCTGGAGTGAATCCCCAGACACCGGGGAGCTGTTTTTT. The variable domain in full, with the rest retrieved from reference TRBV30 and TRBJ2-2, is SQTIHQWPATLVQPVGSPLSLECTVEGTSNPNLYWYRQAAGRGLQLLFYSVGIGQISSEVPQNLSASRPQDRQFILSSKKLLLSDSGFYLCAWSESPDTGELFFGEGSRLTVL.

The chain links TRBV27 to TRBJ2-4, with 10 nucleotides matching TRBD1. The ends lost 5 bases at V and 6 bases at J; junction bases unmatched: 10. The CDR3 spans 16 residues. The germline CDR1 and CDR2 sequences are MNHEY and SMNVEV (reference sequence). In DNA, the CDR3 is TGTGCCAGCAGTCTTACCGGGACAGGGGTAAGAAACATTCAGTACTTC. Protein sequence: CASSLTGTGVRNIQYF.

The chain is built from TRBV19 and TRBJ2-2; perhaps TRBD2 as D (6 bases). CDR1 and CDR2 (germline): LNHDA, SQIVND (reference sequence). The CDR3 is made up of 17 amino acids. The V end lost 1 base, the J end lost 4 bases, and 16 bases lay between the germline ends. The CDR3 loop is CASSIGFAGLSTGELFF. The CDR3 coding sequence is TGTGCCAGTAGTATAGGCTTCGCGGGACTCAGCACCGGGGAGCTGTTTTTT.

The rearrangement links TRBV5-1 to TRBJ1-1; D not certain. Germline V gene data show CDR1 as SGHRS and CDR2 as YFSETQ. Trimming took off 0 bases at V and 1 base at J, with 13 bases between the two ends. The CDR3 contains 16 residues. CDR3 region: CASSLEYGVGNTEAFF. DNA for the CDR3: TGCGCCAGCAGCTTGGAATACGGAGTAGGGAACACTGAAGCTTTCTTT.

Comments on this clone: Germline and junction disagree at one end, which may indicate a read error. This chain connects TRBV7-7 to TRBJ2-5; 9 nucleotides agree with TRBD2. CDR1 is SSHAT, CDR2 FNYEAQ, per germline (reference sequence). The CDR3 contains 15 residues. The CDR3, as DNA: TGTGCTAGCAGCTTAGCACCGGCGGGAGGGGAGACCCAGTACTTC. Amino acid sequence: CASSLAPAGGETQYF.

The chain links TRBV7-2 to TRBJ1-1, with TRBD1 as a possible D gene (6 bases). Germline assignment: CDR1 SGHTA and CDR2 FQGNSA. The CDR3 consists of 15 residues. V was trimmed by 1 base and J by 2 bases, leaving 11 bases between them. CDR3 in DNA: TGTGCCAGCAGCTTAGGAGGGACATTTAACACTGAAGCTTTCTTT. The encoded protein is CASSLGGTFNTEAFF.

The J gene is TRBJ1-2, the V gene TRBV7-2; D is unresolved. V lost 5 bases and J lost 4, with 14 bases in between. The germline CDR1 and CDR2 sequences are SGHTA and FQGNSA. This CDR3 contains 14 residues. The CDR3 region is CASSGIGQVYGYTF. The CDR3 DNA follows: TGTGCCAGCAGCGGAATAGGCCAGGTCTATGGCTACACCTTC. Full variable domain (rest looked up from reference TRBV7-2 and TRBJ1-2): GAGVSQSPSNKVTEKGKDVELRCDPISGHTALYWYRQSLGQGLEFLIYFQGNSAPDKSGLPSDRFSAERTGGSVSTLTIQRTQQEDSAVYLCASSGIGQVYGYTFGSGTRLTVV.

The chain has TRBV6-1 and TRBJ2-3; possible D gene TRBD1, 5 bases. V lost 3 bases to trimming and J lost 6 bases, with 16 bases between them. CDR3 length: 15 residues. Germline CDR1 and CDR2: MNHNS and SASEGT. The CDR3 sequence is CASSDGHTFTDTQYF. The CDR3 coding sequence is TGTGCCAGCAGTGACGGACACACTTTTACGGATACGCAGTATTTT.

This clone occurred once. The V and J genes are TRBV6-5 and TRBJ1-6, with 7 bases aligning to TRBD1. The CDR3 contains 15 residues. Germline V gene sequence: CDR1 MNHEY, CDR2 SVGAGI. After removal of 0 bases from V and 8 bases from J, the junction contained 4 bases not matched to a gene. The CDR3 nucleotides read TGTGCCAGCAGTTACTCCCGGGACAGCTATTCACCCCTCCACTTT. Encoded protein: CASSYSRDSYSPLHF.

This chain connects TRBV27 to TRBJ1-6, with 8 bases aligning to TRBD1. Germline V gives CDR1 MNHEY, CDR2 SMNVEV (reference sequence). With 6 bases clipped from V and 7 bases from J, the junction kept 11 bases outside the gene matches. The length of the CDR3 is 16 residues. CDR3 sequence (DNA): TGTGCCAGCAGACCTCATCAGGGGGCTGGGAATTCACCCCTCCACTTT. It codes for CASRPHQGAGNSPLHF.

The V gene is TRBV5-4, the J gene TRBJ1-3, with 8 bases aligning to TRBD1. The V gene's germline CDR1 is SGHNT and CDR2 YYREEE (reference sequence). V lost 4 bases, J lost 6 bases, and 6 bases stayed unmatched. This CDR3 contains 14 residues. The CDR3 nucleotides are TGTGCCAGCAGCCTGGACAGGGTACAAAACACCATATATTTT. It is translated as CASSLDRVQNTIYF.

The rearrangement links TRBV19 to TRBJ2-7, with a weak D call TRBD1 (6 bases). Germline CDR1 LNHDA, CDR2 SQIVND (reference sequence). Deletions cut 1 base from V and 0 bases from J, with 7 bases between. This CDR3 comprises 14 residues. The CDR3 reads CASSIVGASYEQYF. CDR3 nucleotide sequence: TGTGCCAGTAGTATAGTGGGGGCCTCCTACGAGCAGTACTTC.

The chain uses TRBV5-4 and TRBJ2-1; the D gene is possibly TRBD1 (5 bases). CDR1 and CDR2 from the germline V gene are SGHNT and YYREEE (reference sequence). The CDR3 runs 16 residues. V dropped 1 base and J dropped 2 bases, with 13 bases sitting between them. The CDR3 nucleotides read TGTGCCAGCAGCTTGAGTGGGGCACGGACCTACAATGAGCAGTTCTTC. Protein sequence: CASSLSGARTYNEQFF.

This sequence joins TRBV4-1 and TRBJ2-3, with 12 bases aligning to TRBD2. With 2 bases clipped from V and 7 bases from J, the junction kept 7 bases outside the gene matches. Per germline, CDR1 MGHRA and CDR2 YSYEKL. The CDR3 is made up of 16 amino acids. CDR3 in DNA: TGCGCCAGCAGCCAACGACTAGCGGGAGAGGGATATACGCAGTATTTT. Translation: CASSQRLAGEGYTQYF.

The V and J genes are TRBV15 and TRBJ2-7, with a possible D match to TRBD1 (6 bases). The germline V gene has CDR1 LNHNV and CDR2 YYDKDF (reference sequence). V was trimmed by 4 bases and J by 7 bases, leaving 17 bases between them. The CDR3 loop spans 14 amino acids. The CDR3 here is CATSTDSGALEQYV. The CDR3 nucleotides are TGTGCCACCAGCACGGACAGTGGGGCGCTAGAGCAGTACGTC.

This clone turned up a few times. The chain employs TRBV10-3 and TRBJ1-2; D unclear. The ends were cut back, 8 bases at V and 7 bases at J, with 14 bases in the middle. This CDR3 has 12 amino acids. Per germline, CDR1 ENHRY and CDR2 SYGVKD. The CDR3 spells CAISDDLVGYTF. CDR3 sequence (DNA): TGTGCCATCTCAGATGATCTGGTTGGCTACACCTTC.

This clone was detected only once. The chain uses TRBV5-1 and TRBJ2-3; 7 bases map to TRBD2. Germline CDR1 and CDR2: SGHRS and YFSETQ. The trim removed 4 bases at V and 1 base at J, leaving 3 bases unmatched. The CDR3 runs to 14 residues. The CDR3 nucleotides read TGCGCCAGCAGCCGTACTAGCGGCACAGATACGCAGTATTTT. It specifies CASSRTSGTDTQYF.

The chain couples TRBV7-8 to TRBJ2-7; tentative D call: TRBD1 (5 bases). With 4 bases removed from V and 1 base from J, the gap between germline ends came to 17 bases. This CDR3 contains 16 residues. Germline-derived CDR1 and CDR2 are SGHVS and FQNEAQ. CDR3 region: CASSSRIRRQSYEQYV. CDR3 coding DNA: TGTGCCAGCAGCTCGCGTATTCGCCGACAGTCCTACGAGCAGTACGTC.

The rearrangement uses TRBV30 and TRBJ2-5, with D unclear. The germline CDR1 and CDR2 sequences are GTSNPN and SVGIG (reference sequence). V lost 0 bases and J lost 1, with 6 bases in between. The CDR3 covers 13 residues. The CDR3, as DNA: TGTGCCTGGAGTGTACAGCTCCAAGAGACCCAGTACTTC. Amino acid sequence: CAWSVQLQETQYF.

The chain couples TRBV29-1 to TRBJ2-5; 7 bases are a match to TRBD2. The V segment lost 6 bases and the J segment 2 bases; nucleotides outside the gene matches: 9. The CDR3 runs 14 residues. CDR1 is SQVTM and CDR2 is ANQGSEA in the germline V gene. The DNA of the CDR3 is TGCAGCGTGGCCATAGCGGGTGTACAAGAGACCCAGTACTTC. Its protein product is CSVAIAGVQETQYF.

This rearrangement joins TRBV5-4 to TRBJ1-1; D remains ambiguous. Germline values: CDR1 SGHNT, CDR2 YYREEE (reference sequence). Between the trimmed V and J ends, which lost 0 bases and 6 bases, there was a span of 12 bases. This CDR3 is built from 14 residues. CDR3 sequence reads: CASSLGGLASEAFF. As DNA, the CDR3 is TGTGCCAGCAGCTTGGGCGGGTTAGCGTCTGAAGCTTTCTTT.

The chain recombines TRBV19 with TRBJ1-3; D is unresolved. V was clipped by 2 bases and J by 0 bases, with 14 bases between them. This CDR3 region has 17 residues. Germline CDR1 reads LNHDA; CDR2 reads SQIVND (reference sequence). CDR3 sequence (DNA): TGTGCCAGTAGTATAAGCGGAGCCGGCATCTCTGGAAACACCATATATTTT. This encodes CASSISGAGISGNTIYF.